A selection of T cell receptor beta chains follows, all from one sample in a study of sequential checkpoint blockade in melanoma. Repertoires were generated with immunoSEQ multiplex PCR, while TCRdb's copy carries only in-frame clones and drops some. The sample has about 32,000 clones, around 82% seen once. Sequenced here: CD8+ T cells sorted from blood (inferred from file names), sampled from a patient given nivolumab and ipilimumab in sequence. These TCRs come from a human donor with melanoma. CDR3s include the opening cysteine and the closing phenylalanine or tryptophan. D genes are given only for firm matches. The size of a clone is reported for some rows only, either as once, few or many, or as a class for expanded clones.

j_gene,abundance,v_gene,d_gene,CDR3nt,CDR3aa
TRBJ1-1,-,TRBV28,-,TGTGCCAGCAGTTTCTATGGCAGGGGAAACACTGAAGCTTTCTTT,CASSFYGRGNTEAFF
TRBJ1-4,few,TRBV19,TRBD1,TGTGCCAGTAGTATGGACAGGGAAGGGACTAATGAAAAACTGTTTTTT,CASSMDREGTNEKLFF
TRBJ1-5,once,TRBV5-1,-,TGCGCCAGCAGCTTGGGGCAGGGGAGTCAGCCCCAGCATTTT,CASSLGQGSQPQHF
TRBJ2-3,few,TRBV28,-,TGTGCCAGCAGTTTCCTCAGACAAACAGATACGCAGTATTTT,CASSFLRQTDTQYF
TRBJ2-7,-,TRBV5-1,-,TGCGCCAGCAGCCCGTCAAGGGGAGGCCACGAGCAGTACTTC,CASSPSRGGHEQYF
TRBJ2-7,-,TRBV5-4,TRBD2,TGTGCCAGCAGCCCGGGGGGGGTCCCCGAGCAGTACTTC,CASSPGGVPEQYF
TRBJ2-7,few,TRBV7-9,TRBD1,TGTGCCTCCACCGACAGGGAATACGAGCAGTACTTC,CASTDREYEQYF
TRBJ1-1,-,TRBV30,TRBD1,TGTGCCTGGAAGCGGACAGGGAGGAACACTGAAGCTTTCTTT,CAWKRTGRNTEAFF
TRBJ1-5,-,TRBV2,TRBD1,TGTGCCAGCGGGGACAGGGACTATCAGCCCCAGCATTTT,CASGDRDYQPQHF
TRBJ2-5,-,TRBV5-1,TRBD2,TGCGCCAGCAGCTTGGGACTAGCGGGGTTCCGAGAGACCCAGTACTTC,CASSLGLAGFRETQYF
TRBJ2-3,-,TRBV5-1,-,-,CASRPTLRSILSTQYF
TRBJ2-5,few,TRBV5-6,-,TGTGCCAGCAGCTTCGAAGAGACCCAGTACTTC,CASSFEETQYF
TRBJ2-7,few,TRBV6-9,-,TGTGCCAGCAGTTACCAAGGAGGGATCTACGAGCAGTACTTC,CASSYQGGIYEQYF
TRBJ2-1,-,TRBV6-1,TRBD1,TGTGCCAGCAGAGTGACAGGGGGCTCCATTAATGAGCAGTTCTTC,CASRVTGGSINEQFF